This T cell receptor beta chain was sequenced in a study of blood T cell repertoires in COVID-19. Per the authors' pipeline: Amplification of reference gene primers was used by the study to estimate nucleated cell counts. Clones were read by immunoSEQ multiplex PCR, and TCRdb kept only the in-frame ones, dropping some. V, J and clone size were drawn from that table, and D and trimming were deduced from the DNA. The sample includes hundreds of thousands of clones, 75% to 95% of them seen just once. CDR3 length: 14 residues. Germline assignment: CDR1 MDHEN and CDR2 SYDVKM. The V gene end was trimmed by 6 bases and the J gene end by 7 bases; junction bases not matched to a gene: 11.

This TCR was sampled from a woman in her late teens or twenties who had recovered from COVID-19. The sample consisted of PBMCs or T cells enriched from blood (not recorded which). V is TRBV28 and J is TRBJ1-2; TRBD1 agrees at 7 bases. The chain's CDR3 is CASSTEGAFSGYTF. The CDR3, as DNA: TGTGCCAGCAGCACTGAGGGGGCCTTTTCTGGCTACACCTTC.